The next 24 T cell receptor beta chains were all read from a single sample in a study of blood T cells in healthy people across ages. A sample-barcoded 5' primer and a J-beta primer mix were used in a second PCR of about 7 to 11 cycles. TCRdb called the 5' RACE reads again in MiXCR, with one record for every CDR3 protein. The sample includes approximately 600,000 distinct CDR3 sequences, roughly three fifths of them seen just once. Sequencing was done on a sample of blood. All receptors derive from a man aged 60 to 69 in good health.

The rearrangement links TRBV20-1 to TRBJ2-7; unclear D gene. This CDR3 region has 13 residues. Germline V gives CDR1 DFQATT, CDR2 SNEGSKA (reference sequence). The V and J ends lost 3 bases and 2 bases respectively, with 11 bases between them. This CDR3 reads CSASRPNPYEQYF. DNA of the CDR3: TGCAGTGCTAGCCGCCCCAACCCCTACGAGCAGTACTTC.

V gene TRBV20-1 combines with J gene TRBJ2-5, with D perhaps matching TRBD2 (6 bases). This CDR3 region has 16 residues. Trimming took off 0 bases at V and 1 base at J, with 15 bases between the two ends. The V gene's germline CDR1 is DFQATT and CDR2 SNEGSKA (reference sequence). The CDR3, as DNA: TGCAGTGCTAGAGATGGCGGGACTCCCTTCCAAGAGACCCAGTACTTC. Amino acid sequence: CSARDGGTPFQETQYF.

This clonotype came up a few times. The rearrangement joins TRBV27 to TRBJ2-6; the D is unclear. The V end lost 7 bases, the J end lost 0 bases, and 7 bases lay between the germline ends. The CDR3 has 14 amino acids. CDR1 and CDR2 from the germline V gene are MNHEY and SMNVEV (reference sequence). The CDR3: CASKEGSGANVLTF. The CDR3 DNA reads TGTGCCAGCAAAGAAGGCTCTGGGGCCAACGTCCTGACTTTC. Combining the CDR3 with reference TRBV27 and TRBJ2-6 gives the whole variable domain EAQVTQNPRYLITVTGKKLTVTCSQNMNHEYMSWYRQDPGLGLRQIYYSMNVEVTDKGDVPEGYKVSRKEKRNFPLILESPSPNQTSLYFCASKEGSGANVLTFGAGSRLTVL.

This sequence joins TRBV2 and TRBJ2-1; the D gene is possibly TRBD2 (6 bases). The CDR3 extends over 15 amino acids. The V and J ends lost 6 bases and 9 bases respectively, with 21 bases between them. The germline V gene encodes CDR1 SNHLY and CDR2 FYNNEI. The CDR3 spells CASRTGTGSVVEQFF. CDR3 DNA sequence: TGTGCCAGCAGAACCGGGACTGGGTCCGTCGTTGAGCAGTTCTTC.

The V and J genes are TRBV10-2 and TRBJ2-5, with D possibly being TRBD2 (6 bases). The CDR3 extends over 16 amino acids. The V gene lost 0 bases and the J gene lost 5 bases, with 16 bases spanning the gap. Germline CDR1 and CDR2: WSHSY and SAAADI. The CDR3 here is CASSESKGRWAETQYF. DNA of the CDR3: TGCGCCAGCAGTGAGTCGAAGGGGAGGTGGGCGGAGACCCAGTACTTC.

In this sample, this clonotype turned up a few times. This sequence joins TRBV9 and TRBJ1-2, with D tentatively TRBD1 (6 bases). This CDR3 is built from 17 residues. The ends were cut back, 2 bases at V and 4 bases at J, with 21 bases in the middle. Germline lookup yields CDR1 SGDLS and CDR2 YYNGEE. Here the CDR3 reads CASSVESQGFKLYGYTF. The CDR3 DNA is TGTGCCAGCAGCGTGGAATCACAGGGATTTAAACTCTATGGCTACACCTTC. Variable domain in full (rest from reference TRBV9 and TRBJ1-2): DSGVTQTPKHLITATGQRVTLRCSPRSGDLSVYWYQQSLDQGLQFLIQYYNGEERAKGNILERFSAQQFPDLHSELNLSSLELGDSALYFCASSVESQGFKLYGYTFGSGTRLTVV.

The chain combines TRBV28 with TRBJ2-1; TRBD1 aligns across 9 bases. The germline V gene encodes CDR1 MDHEN and CDR2 SYDVKM. J gave up 7 bases and V 6 bases, and 10 bases lay outside the gene matches. This CDR3 is built from 15 residues. The CDR3 here is CASRITGTGRNEQFF. The CDR3 region has the DNA TGTGCCAGCAGAATCACCGGGACAGGGAGGAATGAGCAGTTCTTC.

Comment on this clonotype: One end of the junction fails to match germline, which may point to a read error. The V and J genes are TRBV9 and TRBJ1-2; 7 nucleotides agree with TRBD1. The CDR3 runs to 15 residues. Germline CDR1 SGDLS, CDR2 YYNGEE. CDR3 sequence reads: CASSNWDRFAYSYTF. CDR3 DNA sequence: TGTGCCAGCAGCAACTGGGACAGATTCGCCTATAGCTACACCTTC. Drawing the rest from reference TRBV9 and TRBJ1-2, the complete variable domain is DSGVTQTPKHLITATGQRVTLRCSPRSGDLSVYWYQQSLDQGLQFLIQYYNGEERAKGNILERFSAQQFPDLHSELNLSSLELGDSALYFCASSNWDRFAYSYTFGSGTRLTVV.

The V call is TRBV10-3, the J call TRBJ2-1, with TRBD1 matching 9 bases. The CDR3 has 16 amino acids. Germline CDR1 and CDR2: ENHRY and SYGVKD. Losses at the gene ends were 6 bases for V and 5 bases for J; bases not matched to a gene: 11. CDR3 region: CAIRHTGTGSHNEQFF. CDR3 DNA: TGTGCCATCAGACATACCGGGACAGGGTCCCACAATGAGCAGTTCTTC.

This clonotype was counted between two and nine times. The chain links TRBV11-2 to TRBJ2-2; tentative D call: TRBD2 (5 bases). Germline V CDR1 and CDR2: SGHAT, FQNNGV. V was trimmed by 0 bases and J by 0 bases, leaving 8 bases between them. CDR3 length equals 16 residues. CDR3 sequence reads: CASSLDAGANTGELFF. As DNA, the CDR3 is TGTGCCAGCAGCTTAGATGCCGGGGCGAACACCGGGGAGCTGTTTTTT.

This clonotype has a single count. This sequence joins TRBV18 and TRBJ2-5; D gene unclear. The better agreement between TRBJ2-7 and the DNA end casts doubt on the J call. The CDR3 contains 14 residues. Germline V gives CDR1 KGHSH, CDR2 LQKENI. The CDR3 loop reads CASSPMGSSYEQYF. Here the CDR3 DNA reads TGTGCCAGCTCACCGATGGGGTCCTCCTACGAGCAGTACTTC.

In regard to this clonotype: The junction departs from the called germline gene at one end, perhaps through a read error. The chain is built from TRBV7-8 and TRBJ2-1, with D perhaps matching TRBD2 (5 bases). Germline values: CDR1 SGHVS, CDR2 FQNEAQ. This CDR3 is 17 amino acids long. CDR3: CASSIGGGSGSYNEQFF. As DNA, the CDR3 is TGTGCCAGCAGCATCGGAGGTGGGTCCGGCTCCTACAATGAACAGTTCTTC. The variable domain in full, with the rest retrieved from reference TRBV7-8 and TRBJ2-1, is GAGVSQSPRYKVAKRGQDVALRCDPISGHVSLFWYQQALGQGPEFLTYFQNEAQLDKSGLPSDRFFAERPEGSVSTLKIQRTQQEDSAVYLCASSIGGGSGSYNEQFFGPGTRLTVL.

The genes are TRBV6-1 and TRBJ1-5; D is ambiguous. Between the trimmed V and J ends, which lost 6 bases and 2 bases, there was a span of 11 bases. Germline values: CDR1 MNHNS, CDR2 SASEGT. The CDR3 runs to 14 residues. The DNA of the CDR3 is TGTGCCAGCAGGGGCACAATGGGCAATCAGCCCCAGCATTTT. Translated, it gives CASRGTMGNQPQHF.

Concerning this clonotype: Relative to the germline gene, one junction end is altered; a read error may explain this. J is TRBJ2-3 and V is TRBV20-1; D possibly corresponds to TRBD2 (6 bases). CDR3 size: 13 residues. CDR1 DFQATT and CDR2 SNEGSKA come from the germline V gene (reference sequence). DNA of the CDR3: TGTAGTGCCGCGGGGCGCAACACAGATACGCAGTATTTT. Its translation is CSAAGRNTDTQYF.

Remarks on this clonotype: This may come from a read error, since a much larger clone is one base off. The rearrangement links TRBV4-1 to TRBJ2-5; 8 positions agree with TRBD1. V lost 7 bases and J lost 7; bases outside the gene matches: 11. The CDR3 covers 14 residues. Germline assignment: CDR1 MGHRA and CDR2 YSYEKL. The CDR3 is CASNQSTGAGTQYF. CDR3 sequence (DNA): TGCGCCAGCAACCAGTCGACAGGGGCAGGGACCCAGTACTTC.

V is TRBV29-1 and J is TRBJ2-5, with D perhaps being TRBD1 or TRBD2 (6 bases each). V was shortened by 2 bases and J by 4 bases, with 11 bases between the two germline ends. Germline CDR1 is SQVTM and CDR2 is ANQGSEA. The CDR3 totals 13 residues. The CDR3 loop reads CSVERGRTETQYF. The CDR3 DNA reads TGCAGCGTTGAACGGGGGCGCACAGAGACCCAGTACTTC.

V and J are TRBV12-3 or TRBV12-4 and TRBJ1-2, with TRBD1 matching 10 bases. The CDR3 consists of 14 residues. With V trimmed by 6 bases and J by 4 bases, 5 bases remained unmatched. CDR3 in amino acids: CASRSGTGVYGYTF. The CDR3 nucleotides read TGTGCCAGCAGGTCCGGGACAGGGGTCTATGGCTACACCTTC.

The chain links TRBV7-9 to TRBJ1-1, with D hard to call. Germline V gene sequence: CDR1 SEHNR, CDR2 FQNEAQ (reference sequence). V was pared by 2 bases and J by 2 bases, with 12 bases between. This CDR3 spans 15 amino acids. DNA for the CDR3: TGTGCCAGCAGCTTAAGGCAGCTAGCAAACACTGAAGCTTTCTTT. Encoded protein: CASSLRQLANTEAFF.

The chain carries TRBV15 and TRBJ1-4; D is undetermined. CDR1 LNHNV and CDR2 YYDKDF come from the germline V gene (reference sequence). The CDR3 runs 17 residues. Between the trimmed V and J ends, which lost 3 bases and 0 bases, there was a span of 14 bases. In DNA form, the CDR3 reads TGTGCCACCAGCAGGGAGGGCATCCGAGCAACTAATGAAAAACTGTTTTTT. This codes for CATSREGIRATNEKLFF.

J is TRBJ2-7 and V is TRBV28; 8 bases fit TRBD1. In germline, CDR1 is MDHEN, CDR2 SYDVKM. V shed 3 bases and J 6 bases; nucleotides not matched to a gene: 4. The CDR3 is 13 residues long. The CDR3 DNA reads TGTGCCAGCAGTTTGGGACAGGTACCCGAGCAGTACTTC. Its protein product is CASSLGQVPEQYF. The whole variable domain, filled in from reference TRBV28 and TRBJ2-7, reads DVKVTQSSRYLVKRTGEKVFLECVQDMDHENMFWYRQDPGLGLRLIYFSYDVKMKEKGDIPEGYSVSREKKERFSLILESASTNQTSMYLCASSLGQVPEQYFGPGTRLTVT.

About this clonotype itself: An end of the junction differs from the germline gene, which may be a read error. This chain connects TRBV3-1 to TRBJ2-3; D is ambiguous. The V gene's germline CDR1 is LGHDT and CDR2 YNNKEL (reference sequence). The CDR3 spans 14 residues. CDR3 in DNA: TGTACCAGCAGCCAAGGGCTACAAAAAGATACGCAGTATTTT. This sequence encodes CTSSQGLQKDTQYF.

This clonotype was seen at least ten times. This chain uses TRBV29-1 with TRBJ2-7; no clear D gene. The CDR3 runs to 12 residues. Trimming shortened V by 0 bases and J by 4 bases, and 7 bases separated the two germline ends. Looked up from germline, CDR1 is SQVTM and CDR2 is ANQGSEA. The CDR3 loop is CSVEDHRYEQYF. CDR3 in DNA: TGCAGCGTTGAAGATCACCGATACGAGCAGTACTTC.

This clonotype turned up a few times. V is TRBV11-1 and J is TRBJ2-3; the D gene could be TRBD1 or TRBD2 (5 bases each). The CDR3 loop spans 18 amino acids. The germline gives CDR1 SGHAT, CDR2 FQDESV (reference sequence). V was cut by 0 bases and J by 1 base, with 17 bases left in between. The CDR3 is CASSLAPPGTRGTDTQYF. The CDR3 region has the DNA TGTGCCAGCAGCTTAGCGCCTCCGGGGACCAGGGGCACAGATACGCAGTATTTT.

CDR3 DNA: TGTGCCAGCAGCAAGCGGGGGATAGATACGCAGTATTTT. Translated, it gives CASSKRGIDTQYF. V and J are TRBV21-1 and TRBJ2-3. TRBV21-1 is a pseudogene locus. CDR3 length equals 13 residues.